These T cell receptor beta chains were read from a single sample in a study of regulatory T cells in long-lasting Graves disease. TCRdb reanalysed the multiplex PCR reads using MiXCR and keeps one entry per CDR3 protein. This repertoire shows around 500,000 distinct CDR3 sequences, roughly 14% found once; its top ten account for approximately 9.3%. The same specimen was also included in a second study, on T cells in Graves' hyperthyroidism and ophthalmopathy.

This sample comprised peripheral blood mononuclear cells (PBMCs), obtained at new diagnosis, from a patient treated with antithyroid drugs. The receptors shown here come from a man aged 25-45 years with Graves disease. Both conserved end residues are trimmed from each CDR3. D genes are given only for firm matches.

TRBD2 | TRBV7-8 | ASSPLAYSYNEQF
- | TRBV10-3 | AISEGLAPGYNEQF
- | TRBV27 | ASSPNRISNEQY
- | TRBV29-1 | SVERTGGAF
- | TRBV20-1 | SARGGPFYEQY
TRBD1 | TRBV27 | ASSTRQGPSEQY
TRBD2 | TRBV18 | ASRSLAGGSETQY
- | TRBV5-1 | ASSLGEPYNEQF
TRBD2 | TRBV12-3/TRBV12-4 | ASSHTRGGADTQY
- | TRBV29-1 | SASGTLDKTQY
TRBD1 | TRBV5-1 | ASSSQGARADTQY